These T cell receptor beta chains were read from a single sample in a study of shared clonotypes between healthy human individuals. Generated by immunoSEQ multiplex PCR, the TCRdb table keeps only in-frame clones and is missing some. The repertoire holds over 150,000 clones, with about 66% as singletons. The specimen was memory CD4+ T cells sorted from blood. The source is a man aged 25 to 45 in good health. Both conserved end residues are part of each CDR3. The order of the fields is CDR3 protein, CDR3 DNA, J gene, D gene, clone size, V gene. D genes are given only for firm matches. The listing skips clone size in some rows; elsewhere it reads once, few, many or a size class.

CASSAVRAGRYEQYF . TRBJ2-7 . . TRBV6-1
CASRAPRGRDYGYTF TGTGCCAGCAGAGCCCCCCGGGGGCGCGACTATGGCTACACCTTC TRBJ1-2 . . TRBV6-5
CATSRGAYQETQYF TGTGCCACCAGCAGGGGGGCGTACCAAGAGACCCAGTACTTC TRBJ2-5 . . TRBV15
CSVEDAGGREQYF TGCAGCGTTGAAGACGCAGGGGGCCGGGAGCAGTACTTC TRBJ2-7 TRBD1 . TRBV29-1
CASSLETGQGEQFF TGTGCCAGCTCACTCGAGACAGGGCAGGGTGAGCAGTTCTTC TRBJ2-1 TRBD1 few TRBV18
CASSQTGTSGLYEQYF TGCGCCAGCAGCCAAACCGGGACTAGCGGCTTGTACGAGCAGTACTTC TRBJ2-7 TRBD2 . TRBV4-1
CASSLAPGGQETQYF TGCGCCAGCAGCTTGGCCCCAGGGGGGCAAGAGACCCAGTACTTC TRBJ2-5 . many TRBV5-1
CASHKMTGRDQPQHF TGTGCCAGCCACAAAATGACAGGGCGGGATCAGCCCCAGCATTTT TRBJ1-5 TRBD1 . TRBV28
CASSFAGTSGKINEQFF TGCGCCAGCAGCTTTGCCGGGACTAGCGGGAAGATAAATGAGCAGTTCTTC TRBJ2-1 TRBD2 . TRBV5-1
CASSPREFTGELFF TGTGCCAGCTCACCGCGTGAGTTTACCGGGGAGCTGTTTTTT TRBJ2-2 . . TRBV18
CASSLFRQTYEQYF TGTGCCAGCAGCTTATTCCGACAGACCTACGAGCAGTACTTC TRBJ2-7 . . TRBV11-1
CASSIAGGYGYTF TGTGCCAGCAGTATCGCCGGGGGCTATGGCTACACCTTC TRBJ1-2 . few TRBV6-5
CASSLPLLASNTDTQYF TGTGCCAGCAGCCTCCCCCTACTAGCGTCTAACACAGATACGCAGTATTTT TRBJ2-3 TRBD2 . TRBV28
CASSLAHAGSYEQYF TGTGCCAGCAGCTTAGCGCATGCGGGCTCCTACGAGCAGTACTTC TRBJ2-7 . . TRBV7-6
CASSLVPGGNEQFF TGCGCCAGCAGCTTGGTCCCAGGCGGAAATGAGCAGTTCTTC TRBJ2-1 . . TRBV5-1
CASRKDRLNEQFF TGTGCCAGCAGGAAGGACAGGCTCAATGAGCAGTTCTTC TRBJ2-1 TRBD1 . TRBV2
CASSLGTSGSWSTDTQYF TGTGCCAGCAGCTTAGGGACTAGCGGGAGTTGGAGCACAGATACGCAGTATTTT TRBJ2-3 TRBD2 . TRBV11-2
CASSPPTSGANVLTF TGTGCCAGCTCACCACCGACCTCTGGGGCCAACGTCCTGACTTTC TRBJ2-6 . . TRBV18
CASSPSIGRNYGYTF TGTGCCAGCAGCCCCAGTATCGGCCGTAACTATGGCTACACCTTC TRBJ1-2 . many TRBV7-2
CASSRGETQYF TGTGCCAGCAGCCGAGGGGAGACCCAGTACTTC TRBJ2-5 . . TRBV14
CASSLASGTQTQYF TGTGCCAGCAGCTTGGCCTCAGGGACTCAGACCCAGTACTTC TRBJ2-5 . . TRBV5-6
CASSGTSGSRDEQFF TGTGCCAGCAGCGGAACTAGCGGGAGTAGGGATGAGCAGTTCTTC TRBJ2-1 TRBD2 . TRBV9
CASSLDNYEQYF TGTGCCAGCAGCTTAGACAACTACGAGCAGTACTTC TRBJ2-7 . . TRBV7-9
CASSLPGQGYEQYF TGTGCCAGCAGTCTTCCGGGACAGGGGTACGAGCAGTACTTC TRBJ2-7 TRBD1 . TRBV7-9
CASSVGQPGANVLTF TGTGCCAGCAGCGTAGGACAGCCTGGGGCCAACGTCCTGACTTTC TRBJ2-6 . . TRBV5-8
CASRRTANSYNEQFF TGTGCCAGCCGAAGGACAGCCAACTCCTACAATGAGCAGTTCTTC TRBJ2-1 . . TRBV6-1
CASSSRTGSTSGIQETQYF TGTGCCAGCAGCTCGAGGACAGGATCGACTAGCGGGATACAAGAGACCCAGTACTTC TRBJ2-5 TRBD2 . TRBV7-2
CASSLGGPRGGEQFF TGTGCCAGCAGCTTAGGCGGGCCCAGAGGCGGTGAGCAGTTCTTC TRBJ2-1 . . TRBV7-7
CASSFGPGGTDTQYF TGTGCCAGCAGTTTTGGGCCGGGAGGGACTGATACGCAGTATTTT TRBJ2-3 TRBD2 . TRBV28
CAISDLRAARYNEQFF TGTGCCATCAGTGATTTAAGGGCGGCCCGTTACAATGAGCAGTTCTTC TRBJ2-1 . . TRBV10-3
CASSSQTSGLKETQYF TGTGCCAGCAGCTCTCAAACTAGCGGGCTTAAAGAGACCCAGTACTTC TRBJ2-5 TRBD2 . TRBV7-6
CASSHSGYEQYF TGTGCCAGCAGCCATTCGGGATACGAGCAGTACTTC TRBJ2-7 . . TRBV7-9
CASSYQGRGTDTQYF TGCGCCAGCAGCTATCAGGGGCGAGGCACAGATACGCAGTATTTT TRBJ2-3 . . TRBV5-1
CASSGGDSLKGYTF TGTGCCAGCAGCGGCGGGGACAGCCTGAAGGGCTACACCTTC TRBJ1-2 TRBD1 . TRBV5-4
CASSPGPGNTIYF TGTGCCAGCTCACCGGGACCTGGAAACACCATATATTTT TRBJ1-3 . . TRBV18
CASRDSMAGWSDTQYF TGTGCCAGCAGGGATTCTATGGCGGGATGGTCAGATACGCAGTATTTT TRBJ2-3 . . TRBV27
CASSLDGGQGSPGELFF TGTGCCAGCAGCTTAGATGGGGGACAGGGGTCCCCCGGGGAGCTGTTTTTT TRBJ2-2 TRBD1 many TRBV11-2
CSAKRAEAFF TGCAGTGCTAAGAGGGCTGAAGCTTTCTTT TRBJ1-1 . . TRBV20-1
CASYSQETQYF TGTGCCAGCTACAGCCAAGAGACCCAGTACTTC TRBJ2-5 . once TRBV7-9
CASSALQETQYF TGTGCCAGCAGTGCCCTCCAAGAGACCCAGTACTTC TRBJ2-5 . few TRBV25-1
CASGELSTDTQYF TGCGCCAGCGGAGAACTAAGCACAGATACGCAGTATTTT TRBJ2-3 . . TRBV5-1
CATKGGGRETSTDTQYF TGTGCCACCAAGGGGGGGGGACGCGAAACTAGCACAGATACGCAGTATTTT TRBJ2-3 . . TRBV5-4
CASSHRDGVDNEQFF TGTGCCAGCTCACACCGGGACGGCGTGGACAATGAGCAGTTCTTC TRBJ2-1 . once TRBV18
CSARGPYEQYF TGCAGTGCTAGAGGTCCATACGAGCAGTACTTC TRBJ2-7 . . TRBV20-1
CASSRWTGETQYF TGTGCCAGCAGTCGTTGGACAGGGGAGACCCAGTACTTC TRBJ2-5 TRBD1 . TRBV6-6
CASSLGLGIHPAEQYF TGTGCCAGCAGCTTGGGACTAGGGATCCACCCAGCAGAGCAGTACTTC TRBJ2-7 . . TRBV5-6
CASSFGGRGDQPQHF TGTGCCAGCAGCTTCGGGGGGAGAGGGGATCAGCCCCAGCATTTT TRBJ1-5 . . TRBV11-2
CASFSVLTEAFF TGTGCCAGCTTCTCGGTGCTTACTGAAGCTTTCTTT TRBJ1-1 . . TRBV27
CASSFGAGETDTQYF TGCGCCAGCAGCTTCGGAGCGGGAGAGACAGATACGCAGTATTTT TRBJ2-3 TRBD2 . TRBV5-1
CASSPRLAGGTDTQYF TGTGCCAGCAGCCCCCGACTAGCGGGAGGCACAGATACGCAGTATTTT TRBJ2-3 TRBD2 . TRBV5-4
CASSFWDAQFF TGTGCCAGCAGCTTCTGGGACGCGCAGTTCTTC TRBJ2-1 . . TRBV7-8
CASSLGQLSGNTIYF TGTGCCAGCAGCTTGGGGCAGCTCTCTGGAAACACCATATATTTT TRBJ1-3 . . TRBV5-8
CASSLGGGMGYEQYF TGTGCTAGCAGCTTAGGGGGCGGGATGGGCTACGAGCAGTACTTC TRBJ2-7 . . TRBV7-7